Sequencing of this T cell receptor (beta chain) was carried out in a study of cytomegalovirus exposure and HLA in healthy donors. The study's findings and limits: Later, TCR association rates were found to vary by HLA locus, highest for DRB1 and lowest for HLA-C.

13 Jbeta primers and 60 Vbeta primers were used for the PCR. The assay was immunoSEQ multiplex PCR, and TCRdb's table has in-frame clones only and misses some. The table lists tens of thousands of clones, with roughly 7% in the top ten. CDR3 size: 14 residues. Trimming took 5 bases from V and 0 from J, leaving 10 bases between them. Per germline, CDR1 LNHDA and CDR2 SQIVND (reference sequence). As to this clone: No antigen is known for it.

This chain connects TRBV19 to TRBJ1-1; possible D gene TRBD1, 5 bases. The sequenced sample consisted of PBMCs. The origin of this receptor is a woman aged 40-49 years in good health and CMV-seronegative. The CDR3 nucleotides are TGTGCCAGTAGTTTAAGGGGAATGAACACTGAAGCTTTCTTT. Protein: CASSLRGMNTEAFF.